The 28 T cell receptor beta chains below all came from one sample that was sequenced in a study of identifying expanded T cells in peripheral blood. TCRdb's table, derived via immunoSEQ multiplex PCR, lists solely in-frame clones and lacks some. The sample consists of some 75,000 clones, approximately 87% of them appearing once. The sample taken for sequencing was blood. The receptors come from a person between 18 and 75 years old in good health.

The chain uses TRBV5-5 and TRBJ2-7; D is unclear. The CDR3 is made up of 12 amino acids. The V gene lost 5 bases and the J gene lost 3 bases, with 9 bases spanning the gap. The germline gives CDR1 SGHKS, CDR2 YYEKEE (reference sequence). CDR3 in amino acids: CASSPDGYEQYF. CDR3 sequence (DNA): TGTGCCAGCAGTCCGGACGGCTACGAGCAGTACTTC.

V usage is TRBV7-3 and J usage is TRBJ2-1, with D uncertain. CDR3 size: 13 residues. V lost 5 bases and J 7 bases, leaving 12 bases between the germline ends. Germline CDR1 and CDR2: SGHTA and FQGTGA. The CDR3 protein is CASSPKGPNEQFF. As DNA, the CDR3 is TGTGCCAGCAGCCCAAAAGGGCCTAATGAGCAGTTCTTC.

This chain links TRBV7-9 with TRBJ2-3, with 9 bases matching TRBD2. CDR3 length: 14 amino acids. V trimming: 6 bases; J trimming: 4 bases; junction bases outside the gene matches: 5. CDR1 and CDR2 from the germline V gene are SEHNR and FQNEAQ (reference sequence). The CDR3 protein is CASRDGLAPDTQYF. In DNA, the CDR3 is TGTGCCAGCAGAGACGGACTAGCGCCAGATACGCAGTATTTT.

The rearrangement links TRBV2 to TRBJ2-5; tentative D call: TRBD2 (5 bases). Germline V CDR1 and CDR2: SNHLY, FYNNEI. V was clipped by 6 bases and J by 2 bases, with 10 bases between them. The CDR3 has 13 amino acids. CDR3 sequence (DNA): TGTGCCAGCAGCTTGGACTTGCAAGAGACCCAGTACTTC. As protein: CASSLDLQETQYF.

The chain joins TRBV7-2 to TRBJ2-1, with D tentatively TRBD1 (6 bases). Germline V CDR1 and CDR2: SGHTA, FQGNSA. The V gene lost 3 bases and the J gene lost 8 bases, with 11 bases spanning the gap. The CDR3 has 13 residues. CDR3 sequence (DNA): TGTGCCAGCAGCTTGCGGTGGGGGCATGAGCAGTTCTTC. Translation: CASSLRWGHEQFF. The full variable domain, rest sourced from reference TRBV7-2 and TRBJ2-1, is GAGVSQSPSNKVTEKGKDVELRCDPISGHTALYWYRQSLGQGLEFLIYFQGNSAPDKSGLPSDRFSAERTGGSVSTLTIQRTQQEDSAVYLCASSLRWGHEQFFGPGTRLTVL.

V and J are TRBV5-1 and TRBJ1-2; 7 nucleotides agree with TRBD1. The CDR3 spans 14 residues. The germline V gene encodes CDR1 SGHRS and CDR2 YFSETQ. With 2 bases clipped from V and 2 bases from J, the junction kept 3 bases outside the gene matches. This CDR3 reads CASSLDRENYGYTF. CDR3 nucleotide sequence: TGCGCCAGCAGCTTAGACAGGGAGAACTATGGCTACACCTTC.

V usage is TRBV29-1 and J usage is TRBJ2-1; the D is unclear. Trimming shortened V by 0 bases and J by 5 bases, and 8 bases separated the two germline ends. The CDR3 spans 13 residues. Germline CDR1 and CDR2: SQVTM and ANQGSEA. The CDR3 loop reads CSVEDRPNNEQFF. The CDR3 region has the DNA TGCAGCGTTGAAGATAGGCCGAACAATGAGCAGTTCTTC.

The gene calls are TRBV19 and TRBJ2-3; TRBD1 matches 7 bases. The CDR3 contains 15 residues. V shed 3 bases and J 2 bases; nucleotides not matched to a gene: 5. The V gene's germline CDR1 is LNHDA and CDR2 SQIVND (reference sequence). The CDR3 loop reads CASSIEGASTDTQYF. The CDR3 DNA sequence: TGTGCCAGTAGTATCGAGGGGGCCTCCACAGATACGCAGTATTTT. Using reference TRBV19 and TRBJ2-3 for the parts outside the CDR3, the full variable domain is DGGITQSPKYLFRKEGQNVTLSCEQNLNHDAMYWYRQDPGQGLRLIYYSQIVNDFQKGDIAEGYSVSREKKESFPLTVTSAQKNPTAFYLCASSIEGASTDTQYFGPGTRLTVL.

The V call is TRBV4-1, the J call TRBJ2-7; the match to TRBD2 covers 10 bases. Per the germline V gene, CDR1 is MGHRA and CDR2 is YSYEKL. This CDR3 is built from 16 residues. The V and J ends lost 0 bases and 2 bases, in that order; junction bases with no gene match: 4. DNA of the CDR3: TGCGCCAGCAGCCAAGATACTAGCGGGATTCCCTACGAGCAGTACTTC. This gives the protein CASSQDTSGIPYEQYF.

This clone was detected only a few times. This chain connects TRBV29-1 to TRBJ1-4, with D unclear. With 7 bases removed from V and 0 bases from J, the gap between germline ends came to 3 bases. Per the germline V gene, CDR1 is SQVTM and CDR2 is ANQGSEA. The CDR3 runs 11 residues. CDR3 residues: CSAATNEKLFF. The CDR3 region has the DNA TGCAGCGCAGCAACTAATGAAAAACTGTTTTTT.

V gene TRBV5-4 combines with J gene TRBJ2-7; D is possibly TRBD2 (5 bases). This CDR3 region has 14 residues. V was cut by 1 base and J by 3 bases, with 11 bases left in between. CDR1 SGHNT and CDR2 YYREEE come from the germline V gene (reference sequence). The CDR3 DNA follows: TGTGCCAGCAGCTTGAGCGGCAATAACTACGAGCAGTACTTC. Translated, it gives CASSLSGNNYEQYF.

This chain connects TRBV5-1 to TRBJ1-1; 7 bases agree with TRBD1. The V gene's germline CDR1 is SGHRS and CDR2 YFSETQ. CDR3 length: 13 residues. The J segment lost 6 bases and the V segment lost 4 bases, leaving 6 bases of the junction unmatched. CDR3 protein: CASSSTGVAEAFF. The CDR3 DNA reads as TGCGCCAGCAGCAGCACAGGGGTTGCTGAAGCTTTCTTT.

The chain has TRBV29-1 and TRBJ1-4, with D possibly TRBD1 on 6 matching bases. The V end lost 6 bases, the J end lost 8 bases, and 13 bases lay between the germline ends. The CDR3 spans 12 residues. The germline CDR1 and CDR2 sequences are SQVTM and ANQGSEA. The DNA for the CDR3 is TGCAGCGTAGAGTTAACAGGGGAAAAACTGTTTTTT. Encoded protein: CSVELTGEKLFF.

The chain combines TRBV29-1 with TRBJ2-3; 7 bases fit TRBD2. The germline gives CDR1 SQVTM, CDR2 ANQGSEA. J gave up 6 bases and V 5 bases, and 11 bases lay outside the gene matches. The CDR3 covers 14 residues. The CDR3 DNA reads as TGCAGCGTTCGCACGAGACTAGCCTCCGATACGCAGTATTTT. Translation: CSVRTRLASDTQYF.

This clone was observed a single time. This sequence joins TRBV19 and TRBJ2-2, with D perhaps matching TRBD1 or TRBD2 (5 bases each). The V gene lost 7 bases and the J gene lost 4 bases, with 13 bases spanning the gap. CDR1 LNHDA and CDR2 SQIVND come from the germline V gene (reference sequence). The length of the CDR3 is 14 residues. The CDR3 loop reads CASMRGDRTGELFF. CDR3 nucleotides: TGTGCCAGTATGAGAGGGGACCGCACCGGGGAGCTGTTTTTT.

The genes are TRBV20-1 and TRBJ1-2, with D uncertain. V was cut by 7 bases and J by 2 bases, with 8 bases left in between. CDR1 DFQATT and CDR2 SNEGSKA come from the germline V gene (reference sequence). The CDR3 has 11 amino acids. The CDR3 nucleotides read TGCAGTGTTTCTGAAAACTATGGCTACACCTTC. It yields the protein CSVSENYGYTF.

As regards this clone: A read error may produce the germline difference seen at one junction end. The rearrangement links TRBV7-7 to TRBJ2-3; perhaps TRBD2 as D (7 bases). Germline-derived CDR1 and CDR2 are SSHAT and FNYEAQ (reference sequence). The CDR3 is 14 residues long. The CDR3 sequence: CASSLRGAEDTQYF. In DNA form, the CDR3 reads TGTGCTAGCAGCTTACGGGGGGCAGAAGATACGCAGTATTTT.

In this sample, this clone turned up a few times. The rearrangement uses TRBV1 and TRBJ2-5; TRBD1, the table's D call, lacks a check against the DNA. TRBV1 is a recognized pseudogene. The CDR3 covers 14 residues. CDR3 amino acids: CTSSPIGGRETQYF. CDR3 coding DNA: TGCACCAGCAGCCCCATAGGGGGAAGGGAGACCCAGTACTTC.

For the CDR3, the DNA is TGTGCCAGCAGTTACTCCGGGTTACACAATCAGCCCCAGCATTTT. Its translation is CASSYSGLHNQPQHF. This chain connects TRBV6-5 to TRBJ1-5, with D unclear. V lost 0 bases and J lost 3, with 9 bases in between. CDR3 length: 15 amino acids. CDR1 and CDR2 (germline): MNHEY, SVGAGI.

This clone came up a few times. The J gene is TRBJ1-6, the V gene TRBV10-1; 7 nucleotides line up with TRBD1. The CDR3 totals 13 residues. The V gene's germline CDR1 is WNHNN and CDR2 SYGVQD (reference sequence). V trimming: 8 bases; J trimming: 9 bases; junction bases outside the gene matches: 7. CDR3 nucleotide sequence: TGCGCCAGCGGAGCAGGGGGAGGTTCACCCCTCCACTTT. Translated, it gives CASGAGGGSPLHF.

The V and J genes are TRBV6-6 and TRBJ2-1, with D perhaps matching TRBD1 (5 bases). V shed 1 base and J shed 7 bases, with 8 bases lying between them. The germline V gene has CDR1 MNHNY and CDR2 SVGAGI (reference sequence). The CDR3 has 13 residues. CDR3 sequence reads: CASSYFRTNEQFF. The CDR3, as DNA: TGTGCCAGCAGTTACTTTCGGACAAATGAGCAGTTCTTC.

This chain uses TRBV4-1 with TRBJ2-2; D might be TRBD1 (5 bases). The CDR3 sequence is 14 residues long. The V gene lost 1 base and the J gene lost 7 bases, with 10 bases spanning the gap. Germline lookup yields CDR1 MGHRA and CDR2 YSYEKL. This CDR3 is CASSQAGLGGELFF. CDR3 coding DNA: TGCGCCAGCAGCCAAGCAGGGCTGGGCGGGGAGCTGTTTTTT.

CDR3 amino acids: CASSLQGGVTDTQYF. The CDR3 DNA follows: TGCGCCAGCAGCTTACAGGGTGGGGTCACAGATACGCAGTATTTT. V gene TRBV5-1 combines with J gene TRBJ2-3; weak D call: TRBD1 (6 bases). Germline CDR1 reads SGHRS; CDR2 reads YFSETQ. Trimming shortened V by 2 bases and J by 2 bases, and 12 bases separated the two germline ends. The CDR3 totals 15 residues.

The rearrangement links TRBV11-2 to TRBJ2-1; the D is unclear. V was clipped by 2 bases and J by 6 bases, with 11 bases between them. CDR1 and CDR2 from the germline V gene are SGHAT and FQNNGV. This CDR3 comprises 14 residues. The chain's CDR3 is CASSLSRGLNEQFF. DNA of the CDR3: TGTGCCAGCAGCTTATCTCGCGGCCTCAATGAGCAGTTCTTC.

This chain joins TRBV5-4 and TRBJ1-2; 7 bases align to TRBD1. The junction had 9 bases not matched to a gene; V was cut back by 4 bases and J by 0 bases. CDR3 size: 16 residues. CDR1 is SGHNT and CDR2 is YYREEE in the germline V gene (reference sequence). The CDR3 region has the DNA TGTGCCAGCAGCCGCCTCAACAGGGGAACTAACTATGGCTACACCTTC. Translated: CASSRLNRGTNYGYTF. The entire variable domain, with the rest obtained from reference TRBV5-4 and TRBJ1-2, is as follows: ETGVTQSPTHLIKTRGQQVTLRCSSQSGHNTVSWYQQALGQGPQFIFQYYREEENGRGNFPPRFSGLQFPNYSSELNVNALELDDSALYLCASSRLNRGTNYGYTFGSGTRLTVV.

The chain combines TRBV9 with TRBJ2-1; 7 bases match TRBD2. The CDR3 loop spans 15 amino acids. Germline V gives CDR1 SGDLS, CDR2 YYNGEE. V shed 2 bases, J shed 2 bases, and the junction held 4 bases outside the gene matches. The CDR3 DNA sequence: TGTGCCAGCAGCGTCGGGGGGAACCCCTACAATGAGCAGTTCTTC. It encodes CASSVGGNPYNEQFF.

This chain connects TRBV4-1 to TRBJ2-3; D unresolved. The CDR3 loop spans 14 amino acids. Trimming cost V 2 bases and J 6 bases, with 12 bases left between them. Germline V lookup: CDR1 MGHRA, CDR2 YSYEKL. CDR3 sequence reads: CASSQQKAADTQYF. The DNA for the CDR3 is TGCGCCAGCAGCCAACAAAAGGCGGCGGATACGCAGTATTTT.

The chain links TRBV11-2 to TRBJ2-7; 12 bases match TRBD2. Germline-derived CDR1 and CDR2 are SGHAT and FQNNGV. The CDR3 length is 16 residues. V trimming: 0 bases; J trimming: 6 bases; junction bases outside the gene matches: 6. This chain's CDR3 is CASSLELAGGIAEQYF. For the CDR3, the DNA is TGTGCCAGCAGCTTAGAACTAGCGGGGGGTATTGCCGAGCAGTACTTC.